The 17 T cell receptor beta chains below come from one sample, sequenced in a study of blood T cells in healthy people across ages. The second PCR ran about 6 to 11 cycles with a sample-barcoded 5' primer and J-beta primers. TCRdb itself ran the 5' RACE reads through MiXCR, one entry per CDR3 protein. The profile shows around 670,000 distinct CDR3 sequences, approximately 30% of them singletons. The source material was blood. The receptors come from an elderly woman in good health.

This chain links TRBV6-5 with TRBJ1-2; no clear D gene. V gave up 0 bases and J gave up 7 bases, with 9 bases separating them. Germline-derived CDR1 and CDR2 are MNHEY and SVGAGI. The CDR3 consists of 13 residues. CDR3 DNA: TGTGCCAGCAGTTACTCCAGCGTGAGTGGCTACACCTTC. Translated, it gives CASSYSSVSGYTF.

This clonotype was seen many times. The genes are TRBV5-6 and TRBJ2-7, with 7 bases aligning to TRBD1. Germline CDR1 and CDR2: SGHDT and YYEEEE. The CDR3 extends over 16 amino acids. Trimming at V came to 4 bases and at J to 3 bases, leaving 13 bases not matched to a gene. The CDR3 DNA sequence: TGTGCCAGCAGCCGTAAGACCGGGACAGAGTACTACGAGCAGTACTTC. Its protein product is CASSRKTGTEYYEQYF.

This clonotype was seen ten or more times. V usage is TRBV6-6 and J usage is TRBJ1-5; 9 bases match TRBD1. V shed 6 bases, J shed 2 bases, and the junction held 5 bases outside the gene matches. Germline CDR1 and CDR2: MNHNY and SVGAGI (reference sequence). The CDR3 consists of 15 residues. The CDR3 DNA reads TGTGCCAGCAGCACGGACAGGGGACGCAATCAGCCCCAGCATTTT. Its protein is CASSTDRGRNQPQHF.

The chain carries TRBV6-6 and TRBJ2-5; 7 bases are a match to TRBD2. Germline CDR1 is MNHNY and CDR2 is SVGAGI (reference sequence). V was clipped by 5 bases and J by 3 bases; unmatched bases: 0. The CDR3 has 12 amino acids. Written as DNA, the CDR3 is TGTGCCAGCAGTGCGGGGGAAGAGACCCAGTACTTC. This sequence encodes CASSAGEETQYF.

The chain uses TRBV7-2 and TRBJ2-7, with D possibly matching TRBD2 (6 bases). Germline lookup yields CDR1 SGHTA and CDR2 FQGNSA. The V end was cut by 2 bases, the J end by 0 bases, with 11 bases between. The CDR3 loop spans 15 amino acids. The CDR3 loop reads CASSLTRGFSYEQYF. The CDR3 DNA is TGTGCCAGCAGCTTAACCCGGGGGTTCTCCTACGAGCAGTACTTC.

The chain uses TRBV7-8 and TRBJ2-7, with a weak D call TRBD1 (6 bases). The ends were cut back, 1 base at V and 0 bases at J, with 13 bases in the middle. Germline V gene lookup returns CDR1 SGHVS and CDR2 FQNEAQ. This CDR3 has 16 amino acids. The CDR3 spells CASSLGAETGSYEQYF. CDR3 sequence (DNA): TGTGCCAGCAGCTTAGGAGCCGAGACAGGCTCCTACGAGCAGTACTTC.

At least ten counts were recorded for this clonotype. This CDR3 is CASSLLREETQYF. CDR3 in DNA: TGCGCCAGCAGCTTGTTAAGGGAAGAGACCCAGTACTTC. The chain links TRBV5-1 to TRBJ2-5; no clear D gene. This CDR3 is built from 13 residues. Germline V gene sequence: CDR1 SGHRS, CDR2 YFSETQ. V was trimmed by 1 base and J by 3 bases, leaving 7 bases between them.

The table lists this clonotype with many counts. The chain recombines TRBV2 with TRBJ2-5; D remains ambiguous. The CDR3 runs to 14 residues. The germline V and J ends were trimmed by 3 bases and 2 bases, with 10 bases remaining between them. From germline, CDR1 is SNHLY and CDR2 FYNNEI. The CDR3 loop reads CASSDSLGQETQYF. The DNA of the CDR3 is TGTGCCAGCAGTGATTCGCTGGGGCAAGAGACCCAGTACTTC.

This clonotype was counted ten times or more. CDR3 DNA: TGCAGTGCTACCAACGCGGCAGCCGACACAGATACGCAGTATTTT. Protein sequence: CSATNAAADTDTQYF. The genes are TRBV20-1 and TRBJ2-3; D remains unclear. Germline V CDR1 and CDR2: DFQATT, SNEGSKA (reference sequence). V was pared by 4 bases and J by 2 bases, with 16 bases between. The CDR3 covers 15 residues.

This clonotype has only a few counts. The V and J genes are TRBV7-6 and TRBJ1-2, with D possibly matching TRBD1 (5 bases). V was shortened by 5 bases and J by 7 bases, with 20 bases between the two germline ends. This CDR3 contains 15 residues. The germline gives CDR1 SGHVS, CDR2 FNYEAQ. CDR3 nucleotide sequence: TGTGCCAGCAGCCCCACCGGCAGGGCGAGGGGTGGCTACACCTTC. This encodes CASSPTGRARGGYTF.

This clonotype was detected ten times or more. The chain combines TRBV21-1 with TRBJ2-1; TRBD2, the D gene given by the table, was not confirmed from the DNA. TRBV21-1 is annotated as a pseudogene. The CDR3 sequence is 19 residues long. For the CDR3, the DNA is TGTGCCAGCAGCAAAGTCGGAACTAGCGGGTTGAGCTCCTACAATGAGCAGTTCTTC. Encoded protein: CASSKVGTSGLSSYNEQFF.

This clonotype occurred many times. The V call is TRBV5-4, the J call TRBJ2-3, with D perhaps matching TRBD2 (6 bases). Trimming removed 4 bases from V and 4 bases from J, with 13 bases in between. Germline V gives CDR1 SGHNT, CDR2 YYREEE (reference sequence). The CDR3 sequence is 14 residues long. The CDR3 nucleotides are TGTGCCAGCAGCGTATCCAGGGAGGCAGATACGCAGTATTTT. This sequence encodes CASSVSREADTQYF.

This chain joins TRBV4-2 and TRBJ1-1; possible D gene TRBD1, 5 bases. V dropped 0 bases and J dropped 5 bases, with 7 bases sitting between them. The CDR3 runs 13 residues. Germline CDR1 reads LGHNA; CDR2 reads YNFKEQ. The CDR3 DNA is TGTGCCAGCAGCCAAGATCAGGGAACTGAAGCTTTCTTT. Protein product: CASSQDQGTEAFF.

CDR3 amino acids: CSARDLTDRGAPYEQYF. The CDR3 nucleotides are TGCAGTGCTAGAGACTTGACGGACAGAGGCGCCCCCTACGAGCAGTACTTC. The chain recombines TRBV20-1 with TRBJ2-7, with D possibly matching TRBD1 (6 bases). Trimming removed 0 bases at V and 2 bases at J, with 20 bases between. Germline V gene lookup returns CDR1 DFQATT and CDR2 SNEGSKA (reference sequence). The CDR3 is 17 residues long.

This clonotype was detected many times. The gene calls are TRBV5-1 and TRBJ2-3, with D maybe TRBD2 (6 bases). The CDR3 covers 15 residues. Germline V gene data show CDR1 as SGHRS and CDR2 as YFSETQ. V lost 3 bases and J 0 bases, leaving 11 bases between the germline ends. As DNA, the CDR3 is TGCGCCAGCAGCTGGGGGAGGCCTAGCACAGATACGCAGTATTTT. Translation gives CASSWGRPSTDTQYF.

CDR3 protein: CASSQRSPTDTQYF. CDR3 DNA sequence: TGTGCCAGCAGCCAGCGGAGTCCCACAGATACGCAGTATTTT. The chain recombines TRBV7-2 with TRBJ2-3; possibly TRBD2 for D (5 bases). Deletions cut 5 bases from V and 2 bases from J, with 11 bases between. The CDR3 is 14 amino acids. Germline values: CDR1 SGHTA, CDR2 FQGNSA.

This clonotype was counted ten times or more. The rearrangement joins TRBV18 to TRBJ2-3, with TRBD1 identical over 9 bases. The CDR3 length is 16 residues. After removal of 3 bases from V and 2 bases from J, the junction contained 6 bases not matched to a gene. In germline, CDR1 is KGHSH, CDR2 LQKENI. The CDR3 sequence: CASSPPGTGITDTQYF. The CDR3 DNA reads as TGTGCCAGCTCACCCCCCGGGACAGGGATCACAGATACGCAGTATTTT. Using reference TRBV18 and TRBJ2-3 for the parts outside the CDR3, the full variable domain is NAGVMQNPRHLVRRRGQEARLRCSPMKGHSHVYWYRQLPEEGLKFMVYLQKENIIDESGMPKERFSAEFPKEGPSILRIQQVVRGDSAAYFCASSPPGTGITDTQYFGPGTRLTVL.